Below are 13 T cell receptor beta chains sequenced from a single sample in a study of vaccination effects on CD4 cells after COVID-19. Produced via immunoSEQ multiplex PCR; TCRdb's table is partial and in-frame only. This sample has more than 11,000 clones, with 72% found just once. ViraFEST assay sequencing came after antigen-specific CD4+ T cells were expanded with viral peptide pools. CD4+ T cells were isolated after around 9 days of culture. As their vaccination, participants received two doses of either BNT162b2 or mRNA-1273. Antigens of these TCRs are unknown. The starting material was CD4+ T cells from PBMCs cultured with SARS-CoV-2 spike peptides, obtained after COVID-19 vaccination. The source of these receptors is a human donor who received a COVID-19 vaccine.

V and J are TRBV28 and TRBJ2-7; D is perhaps TRBD2 (6 bases). Germline CDR1 MDHEN, CDR2 SYDVKM. V was cut by 3 bases and J by 0 bases, with 9 bases left in between. CDR3 length: 14 amino acids. CDR3: CASSFGGASYEQYF. CDR3 in DNA: TGTGCCAGCAGTTTCGGCGGGGCCTCCTACGAGCAGTACTTC.

The chain couples TRBV5-8 to TRBJ1-5, with 7 bases lining up with TRBD1. With V trimmed by 2 bases and J by 2 bases, 13 bases remained unmatched. CDR3 length: 18 amino acids. Germline assignment: CDR1 SGHTS and CDR2 YDEGEE. CDR3: CASSFFLHATGGNQPQHF. The CDR3 DNA sequence: TGTGCCAGCAGCTTCTTCCTACACGCTACAGGGGGCAATCAGCCCCAGCATTTT. Combining the CDR3 with reference TRBV5-8 and TRBJ1-5 gives the whole variable domain EAGVTQSPTHLIKTRGQQATLRCSPISGHTSVYWYQQALGLGLQFLLWYDEGEERNRGNFPPRFSGRQFPNYSSELNVNALELEDSALYLCASSFFLHATGGNQPQHFGDGTRLSIL.

The chain has TRBV5-1 and TRBJ2-1, with no clear D. CDR3 size: 13 residues. Trimming shortened V by 3 bases and J by 12 bases, and 16 bases separated the two germline ends. CDR1 and CDR2 from the germline V gene are SGHRS and YFSETQ. CDR3: CASSSQSGFGQFF. CDR3 coding DNA: TGCGCCAGCAGCTCACAATCTGGTTTTGGGCAGTTCTTC.

This chain uses TRBV10-2 with TRBJ2-2; TRBD1 matches at 11 bases. CDR3 length: 16 amino acids. Trimming took 4 bases from V and 5 from J; bases not matched to a gene: 6. Germline CDR1 reads WSHSY; CDR2 reads SAAADI. DNA of the CDR3: TGCGCCAGCAGTGGGACCGGGACAGGGGGTACCGGGGAGCTGTTTTTT. It encodes CASSGTGTGGTGELFF.

This clone was seen a few times. The genes are TRBV10-3 and TRBJ2-7; 10 nucleotides align to TRBD1. The CDR3 loop spans 16 amino acids. The V segment lost 3 bases and the J segment 0 bases; nucleotides outside the gene matches: 5. Germline V CDR1 and CDR2: ENHRY, SYGVKD. The DNA for the CDR3 is TGTGCCATCAGTGATAGGGGGGACAGGGGCTCCTACGAGCAGTACTTC. Its translation is CAISDRGDRGSYEQYF.

This clone showed up just once. V and J are TRBV3-1 (or the pseudogene TRBV3-2) and TRBJ1-1; D gene ambiguous. V dropped 1 base and J dropped 7 bases, with 13 bases sitting between them. In germline, CDR1 is LGHDT, CDR2 YNNKEL (reference sequence). The length of the CDR3 is 14 residues. CDR3 protein: CASSQGGFNFEAFF. For the CDR3, the DNA is TGTGCCAGCAGCCAAGGGGGTTTTAATTTTGAAGCTTTCTTT.

The chain recombines TRBV7-2 with TRBJ2-7, with a possible D match to TRBD1 (5 bases). Per the germline V gene, CDR1 is SGHTA and CDR2 is FQGNSA. This CDR3 is 13 amino acids long. V gave up 7 bases and J gave up 2 bases, with 12 bases separating them. The CDR3 DNA reads as TGTGCCAGCAATACAGGTGGGGCCTACGAGCAGTACTTC. As protein: CASNTGGAYEQYF.

The V and J genes are TRBV6-2 or TRBV6-3 and TRBJ1-5; 8 nucleotides align to TRBD1. Germline-derived CDR1 and CDR2 are MNHEY and SVGEGT. Trimming removed 2 bases from V and 7 bases from J; junction bases left unmatched: 7. The CDR3 sequence is 15 residues long. The CDR3 region is CASSYGTGGGQPQHF. CDR3 coding DNA: TGTGCCAGCAGTTACGGGACAGGTGGCGGGCAGCCCCAGCATTTT.

This clone was detected a few times. The chain links TRBV24-1 to TRBJ2-2, with D perhaps matching TRBD1 (6 bases). Trimming removed 4 bases at V and 4 bases at J, with 18 bases between. This CDR3 spans 17 amino acids. The V gene's germline CDR1 is KGHDR and CDR2 SFDVKD. CDR3 sequence reads: CATSDRPQGKGTGELFF. The CDR3 bases are TGTGCCACCAGTGACAGACCCCAGGGGAAGGGCACCGGGGAGCTGTTTTTT.

V and J are TRBV5-4 and TRBJ1-1; D unresolved. The germline V and J ends were trimmed by 2 bases and 1 base, with 9 bases remaining between them. Germline V gene sequence: CDR1 SGHNT, CDR2 YYREEE (reference sequence). The CDR3 is made up of 14 amino acids. CDR3 sequence: CASSFEGRNTEAFF. The CDR3 nucleotides read TGTGCCAGCAGCTTCGAAGGGCGGAACACTGAAGCTTTCTTT.

The V and J genes are TRBV30 and TRBJ2-7; TRBD2 agrees at 7 bases. Per the germline V gene, CDR1 is GTSNPN and CDR2 is SVGIG (reference sequence). The CDR3 is 15 residues long. The trim removed 2 bases at V and 1 base at J, leaving 8 bases unmatched. CDR3 amino acids: CAWSLWGGRSYEQYF. The CDR3 nucleotides are TGTGCCTGGAGTCTCTGGGGGGGGAGGTCCTACGAGCAGTACTTC.

This clone came up once. The chain couples TRBV29-1 to TRBJ1-1; D possibly corresponds to TRBD1 (6 bases). The ends were cut back, 7 bases at V and 4 bases at J, with 16 bases in the middle. The CDR3 has 13 amino acids. The germline gives CDR1 SQVTM, CDR2 ANQGSEA. For the CDR3, the DNA is TGCAGCGGGAACAAGGGGGGAGGCACTGAAGCTTTCTTT. It codes for CSGNKGGGTEAFF.

V usage is TRBV12-2 and J usage is TRBJ1-3. TRBV12-2 is annotated as a pseudogene. This CDR3 is 14 amino acids long. In DNA form, the CDR3 reads TGTGCAAGTCGCTTAGCCGGGCAGCCCCGGACCATATATTTT. Amino acid sequence: CASRLAGQPRTIYF.